This T cell receptor (beta chain) was captured in a study of T cell changes during pregnancy in multiple sclerosis. Generated by immunoSEQ multiplex PCR, the TCRdb table keeps only in-frame clones and is missing some. The table has 25,000 to 35,000 clones, 70% to 90% seen once. The input for sequencing was CD8+ T cells from peripheral blood mononuclear cells, taken after pregnancy. This TCR derives from a female donor with multiple sclerosis, enrolled in a pregnancy study.

CDR3 bases: TGCGCCAGCAGCTTGGCTCAGGGGATGAACACTGAAGCTTTCTTT. Amino acids: CASSLAQGMNTEAFF. The chain has TRBV5-1 and TRBJ1-1, with D perhaps matching TRBD1 (6 bases). The germline CDR1 and CDR2 sequences are SGHRS and YFSETQ. This CDR3 contains 15 residues. The germline V and J ends were trimmed by 0 bases and 0 bases, with 9 bases remaining between them.